Below, one TCR beta chain is given with its context. This clone appeared a few times. The target of this receptor is not known. No clone much larger than this one lies a single base away; base qualities are absent. These data are taken from a study of cytomegalovirus exposure and HLA in healthy donors (dated 2017 in TCRdb). As for the study more broadly: According to an earlier analysis of 550 to 700 of the donors, roughly 180 million T cells yielded approximately 120 million unique TCR beta sequences and about 280 Gb of sequence data. An early release that covered some 640 HLA-typed donors contained approximately 300 gigabases of sequencing data and tens of millions of unique TCR sequences. Typing coverage varied by locus: about 629-630 donors for A, B, C, DRB1 and DQB1; more than 500 for DQA1; about 600 for DPA1; roughly 470 for DPB1. The T cell repertoires of 550 to 850 subjects were profiled by immunosequencing and related to cytomegalovirus serostatus. Among the approximately 430 genotyped donors, around 81% belonged to the genetic ancestry cluster associated with self-reported Caucasian donors. Four to six DR-DQ haplotypes were handled as single units for association and clustering, since linkage in the cohort was strong. Genome-wide SNP genotypes for about three fifths of the 666 donors were used in a later genetic analysis, which treated that subset as a discovery cohort. To decide whether each TCR beta V gene segment behaved as functional or pseudogenic, an earlier analysis of several hundred of the donors relied on high-throughput TCR beta sequencing. Every discovery cohort repertoire had been produced on one sequencing platform. The study aimed to test whether signatures of past pathogen exposure could be identified by cataloging public T cell receptors. Donor age, sex, ethnicity and CMV serostatus were compiled together with the repertoire data. Class I and class II HLA loci were covered by the typing at four-digit resolution. On average, roughly 240,000 unique TCR beta nucleotide sequences were sequenced per donor among some 430 genotyped donors of the cohort, with roughly 18% of those sequences being non-productive. High-throughput TCR immunosequencing, statistical association of individual TCRs with disease status, and machine learning were combined to predict cytomegalovirus infection status. To study patterns of TCR occurrence, a later analysis re-analyzed previously published TCR beta repertoires from 550 to 800 donors and added high-resolution HLA genotyping. Rather than using new phenotypic data, the later analysis identified candidate immune exposures from TCR beta sequences and from how often those sequences occurred across donors. In addition to the first cohort of 666 subjects, a separate validation cohort of about 120 different subjects was used. What the study reported, not specific to this receptor: Broadly in line with IMGT annotations, most TCR beta V segments showed up in productive rearrangements about 90% or about 30% of the time in an earlier analysis of several hundred of the donors. Because counts were too low, seventeen rarely observed V segments, including chromosome 9 orphons, were excluded from the earlier analysis of 500 to 700 of the donors. Compared with the roughly 600-donor mean, donors in an Asian-associated ancestry cluster had fewer N-insertions in productive TCRs, according to a later genetic analysis. When HLA alleles, especially DR and DQ, strongly co-occurred, attributing TCR associations to individual alleles was difficult. A later genetic analysis associated a missense DCLRE1C variant with V-gene and J-gene trimming of TCR beta chains, and an independent cohort replicated the association. Because some donors lacked HLA typing at each locus, the association tests relied only on the typed subset. Three of the identified cytomegalovirus-associated TCR beta chains were confirmed in vitro to be specific for cytomegalovirus antigens. In a later analysis, TCR association rates were found to vary across HLA loci, with the most associated TCRs seen for DRB1 alleles and the fewest for HLA-C alleles. A further reported finding was that TCR beta sequences accurately predicted the HLA-A and HLA-B alleles for most subjects in the first cohort. A later analysis found that HLA-associated TCR beta chains were more clonally expanded and had lower generation probabilities than equally common non-associated chains. A group of highly shared sequence variants was considered likely to be a technical artifact of the sequencing pipeline. Correlated functional status among segregating V segments might reflect linkage disequilibrium, but an unknown experimental factor could not be ruled out. Cytomegalovirus status was reported to be diagnosed by the classifier with high specificity and sensitivity in both the original and validation cohorts. Across donors, most TCR sequences were observed very rarely, whereas some public TCRs were present in many individuals. A later analysis associated 16,951 TCR beta sequences with specific HLA alleles at a false discovery rate of 0.05. The cohort was sequenced for TCR beta chains only, and without alpha or paired-chain data the features that could be detected were limited. For the cohort, immune exposure information was limited to CMV serostatus. It was suggested by the authors that the approach could potentially be generalized to other disease states and immunological phenotypes. A later analysis reported that several top co-occurrence clusters appeared linked to parvovirus B19, influenza, CMV and Epstein-Barr virus. Roughly uniform sequencing depth across donors was assumed in presence/absence analyses, although this assumption may not hold. The study gave a list of over 150 TCR beta chains associated with cytomegalovirus. According to a later analysis, most CMV-associated TCR beta chains appeared to be HLA-restricted, and the HLA associations seemed to be driven largely by CMV exposure.

The cohort was made up of about 610 healthy bone marrow donors. Cohort members were all nominally healthy when sampled, although unrecorded immune exposures were likely present. The donor was CMV seropositive and belonged to the group of 250 to 350 seropositive cohort members. Every donor gave a peripheral blood sample, and the peripheral blood mononuclear cells from that sample were used for TCR beta sequencing. The Qiagen DNeasy Blood Extraction Kit was used to extract genomic DNA from the blood cell samples. Library generation was performed with the immunoSEQ multiplex PCR assay. A mixture of 60 forward primers for TCR Vbeta segments and 13 reverse primers for TCR Jbeta segments was used in the multiplex PCR. The CDR3 region of rearranged TCR beta genes was amplified from genomic DNA with a multiplex PCR assay. Amplified TCR beta libraries were sequenced as 87-base-pair reads on the Illumina HiSeq System. From the authors' description of their analysis: A later analysis tallied around 82 million unique TCR beta chains across the roughly 610 repertoires, and approximately 12 million of those chains were shared by two or more donors. To remove PCR and sequencing errors, raw reads were error-corrected and collapsed into unique sequences using a nearest-neighbor algorithm that merged closely related sequences. Alignment of CDR3 sequences to IMGT reference sequences was used to assign V, D and J gene segments. For a sequence to be retained, a match of at least six nucleotides was required to both a V gene segment and a J gene segment. A rearrangement was called productive if the CDR3 had no stop codons and remained in frame with V and J, and every other rearrangement was called non-productive. CDR3 was defined by IMGT convention, running from the second conserved V-encoded cysteine to the conserved J-encoded phenylalanine. In an earlier analysis of around 600 of the donors, sequences lacking an unambiguous match to a single V gene segment were excluded. In an earlier analysis of 587 of the donors, V segments were called functional above 56.7% productive rearrangements and were called segregating when the between-donor standard deviation exceeded 5%. A statistical classification framework was built to diagnose cytomegalovirus status from the catalog of TCR beta chain sequences. In a later analysis, V and J genes were assigned by comparing TCR nucleotide sequences against IMGT/GENE-DB human TR gene sequences. In a later analysis, CDR3 sequences and most-parsimonious VDJ recombination scenarios were assigned using the TCRdist pipeline. A later analysis defined each TCR beta chain by its CDR3 amino acid sequence plus V-gene family, and excluded reads lacking a unique V-gene family. As a way to deal with suspected cross-contamination and a sequencing artifact, a later analysis dropped hundreds of nucleotide sequences that were highly shared and had low generation probability. In a later analysis, a clonal expansion index for each public chain was calculated from normalized within-repertoire ranks of inferred template counts. In a later analysis, generation probabilities were computed with a VDJ recombination model fitted to out-of-frame rearrangements, and the resulting probabilities were checked against IGoR. Hypergeometric tests were used in a later analysis to score TCR-TCR, TCR-HLA and TCR-CMV co-occurrence, with a repertoire-size bias correction applied to the TCR pairs. False discovery rates were estimated in a later analysis by permuting HLA or CMV assignments 20 times. In a later analysis, co-occurring TCRs were grouped using DBSCAN, with TCRdist sequence similarity added in when clustering inside HLA-allele-positive subsets. Repertoires with fewer than 30,000 or more than 120,000 public chains were left out of co-occurrence clustering, as were five repertoires with anomalous nucleotide sharing. The source is immuneACCESS, and TCRdb retained only in-frame sequences with V and J called. Part of the clones is not carried over; for the studies checked, unresolved V genes explain less than half of this, and the remainder is unexplained. Clone size and the V and J calls come from that table; the DNA yielded D and trimming. The sample records about 230,000 clones, over 70% of which are singletons. The ten top clones hold 2.5% to 3.5% of the sample.

This TCR came from a woman aged 55 to 70 in good health and CMV-seropositive. Sequencing was performed on PBMCs.

The CDR3 region: CASSRIGAVQYNEQFF. The nucleotides read TGTGCCAGCTCACGGATCGGAGCGGTTCAATACAATGAGCAGTTCTTC. This chain joins TRBV18 to TRBJ2-1; 5 matching bases give a weak D call of TRBD2. The CDR3 runs 16 residues from the cysteine to the phenylalanine. The CDR3 DNA has 48 bases and is translated from base 1. The junction shows trimming of 4 bases on V and 4 bases on J, plus 17 bases between the germline ends. The germline V gene supplies CDR1 KGHSH and CDR2 LQKENI.